Presented here are 23 T cell receptor beta chains from one specimen sequenced in a study of blood T cell repertoires in COVID-19. Repertoires were generated with immunoSEQ multiplex PCR, while TCRdb's copy carries only in-frame clones and drops some. Of nearly 200,000 clones detected, 89% appear once; the ten largest clones hold around 8.4%. The material sequenced was PBMCs or T cells enriched from blood (not recorded which). The receptor source for this set is a woman between 18 and 29 years old who had recovered from COVID-19.

The chain combines TRBV2 with TRBJ1-3; 8 bases align to TRBD1. The germline gives CDR1 SNHLY, CDR2 FYNNEI. CDR3 length equals 17 residues. V was clipped by 7 bases and J by 4 bases; unmatched bases: 15. CDR3 sequence reads: CASNTYSQGASGNTIYF. The CDR3 region has the DNA TGTGCCAGCAACACCTATTCTCAGGGGGCATCCGGAAACACCATATATTTT.

J is TRBJ2-6 and V is TRBV21-1; the listed D gene, TRBD2, was not tested against the DNA. TRBV21-1 has pseudogene status. The CDR3 is made up of 14 amino acids. In nucleotides, the CDR3 is TGTGCCAGCAGCAAAGAGGGCGGGCCCCACGTCCTGACTTTC. It specifies CASSKEGGPHVLTF.

The chain links TRBV19 to TRBJ2-1, with TRBD2 as a possible D gene (6 bases). Per the germline V gene, CDR1 is LNHDA and CDR2 is SQIVND (reference sequence). The V end was cut by 5 bases, the J end by 2 bases, with 10 bases between. The CDR3 covers 14 residues. As DNA, the CDR3 is TGTGCCAGTAGTTCTGGCGGGGCCTACAATGAGCAGTTCTTC. This translates into CASSSGGAYNEQFF.

The chain combines TRBV6-2 or TRBV6-3 with TRBJ2-6; the D gene is possibly TRBD1 (5 bases). The CDR3 contains 15 residues. V gave up 5 bases and J gave up 0 bases, with 8 bases separating them. Germline-derived CDR1 and CDR2 are MNHEY and SVGEGT. CDR3 in DNA: TGTGCCAGCAGTAGGGGTCCCTCTGGGGCCAACGTCCTGACTTTC. Protein: CASSRGPSGANVLTF.

The V and J genes are TRBV7-3 and TRBJ2-3, with D possibly TRBD1 on 6 matching bases. The CDR3 length is 16 residues. Trimming left V 2 bases short and J 8 bases short, with 20 bases between. Per the germline V gene, CDR1 is SGHTA and CDR2 is FQGTGA. CDR3 sequence reads: CASSLGVGQNLGTQYF. The CDR3 region has the DNA TGTGCCAGCAGCTTAGGGGTAGGACAGAACTTAGGTACGCAGTATTTT. The full variable domain, its missing parts supplied by reference TRBV7-3 and TRBJ2-3, is GAGVSQTPSNKVTEKGKYVELRCDPISGHTALYWYRQSLGQGPEFLIYFQGTGAADDSGLPNDRFFAVRPEGSVSTLKIQRTERGDSAVYLCASSLGVGQNLGTQYFGPGTRLTVL.

The chain has TRBV10-1 and TRBJ2-3; the match to TRBD1 covers 8 bases. The CDR3 has 15 residues. Germline values: CDR1 WNHNN, CDR2 SYGVQD (reference sequence). V lost 3 bases to trimming and J lost 0 bases; unmatched junction nucleotides: 2. CDR3 coding DNA: TGCGCCAGCAGTGACGGGACAGGAAGCACAGATACGCAGTATTTT. Translated: CASSDGTGSTDTQYF.

This chain links TRBV10-3 with TRBJ1-6; 10 bases are shared with TRBD1. The CDR3 is 15 residues long. Trimming removed 4 bases from V and 10 bases from J; junction bases left unmatched: 7. CDR1 is ENHRY, CDR2 SYGVKD, per germline. CDR3 sequence: CAISADRGRGSPLHF. The CDR3 nucleotides read TGTGCCATCAGTGCCGACAGGGGGCGAGGGTCACCCCTCCACTTT.

The chain has TRBV15 and TRBJ1-2, with D perhaps matching TRBD1 (6 bases). V dropped 6 bases and J dropped 4 bases, with 12 bases sitting between them. CDR1 LNHNV and CDR2 YYDKDF come from the germline V gene (reference sequence). The CDR3 loop spans 13 amino acids. The CDR3 DNA reads as TGTGCCACCAGAACCCCAGGGGTCTATGGCTACACCTTC. This translates into CATRTPGVYGYTF.

Here the CDR3 reads CASSYRVNGGYTF. The CDR3 nucleotides are TGTGCCAGCAGTTATCGGGTCAATGGTGGCTACACCTTC. J is TRBJ1-2 and V is TRBV6-5, with D uncertain. Deletions cut 3 bases from V and 7 bases from J, with 12 bases between. Looked up from germline, CDR1 is MNHEY and CDR2 is SVGAGI. This CDR3 has 13 amino acids.

This chain links TRBV19 with TRBJ2-6; D is ambiguous. Between the trimmed V and J ends, which lost 2 bases and 1 base, there was a span of 9 bases. From germline, CDR1 is LNHDA and CDR2 SQIVND (reference sequence). The CDR3 contains 16 residues. The CDR3 here is CASSIILLSGANVLTF. DNA of the CDR3: TGTGCCAGTAGTATAATCTTACTATCTGGGGCCAACGTCCTGACTTTC.

The chain combines TRBV3-1 (or the pseudogene TRBV3-2) with TRBJ2-1, with D perhaps TRBD2 (6 bases). CDR3 size: 16 residues. V lost 1 base to trimming and J lost 1 base, with 11 bases between them. From germline, CDR1 is LGHDT and CDR2 YNNKEL (reference sequence). This chain's CDR3 is CASSQVAGRSYNEQFF. CDR3 in DNA: TGTGCCAGCAGCCAAGTGGCAGGGAGGTCCTACAATGAGCAGTTCTTC.

This CDR3 reads CASSLYGTVTGELFF. For the CDR3, the DNA is TGTGCCAGCAGCCTATACGGGACAGTCACCGGGGAGCTGTTTTTT. This chain links TRBV7-9 with TRBJ2-2; TRBD1 agrees at 7 bases. Germline CDR1 reads SEHNR; CDR2 reads FQNEAQ (reference sequence). The CDR3 consists of 15 residues. Losses at the gene ends were 5 bases for V and 4 bases for J; bases not matched to a gene: 7.

J is TRBJ2-2 and V is TRBV9; D not certain. This CDR3 contains 14 residues. The V gene lost 0 bases and the J gene lost 2 bases, with 5 bases spanning the gap. Germline V lookup: CDR1 SGDLS, CDR2 YYNGEE. CDR3 DNA sequence: TGTGCCAGCAGCGTAGCTATAAACACCGGGGAGCTGTTTTTT. Its protein product is CASSVAINTGELFF.

The rearrangement uses TRBV19 and TRBJ1-3; tentative D call: TRBD1 (5 bases). Trimming removed 8 bases at V and 0 bases at J, with 17 bases between. CDR3 length equals 16 residues. Germline V CDR1 and CDR2: LNHDA, SQIVND (reference sequence). The CDR3 region has the DNA TGTGCCAGTGGGCGGGACCGCGGAGGCTCTGGAAACACCATATATTTT. Encoded protein: CASGRDRGGSGNTIYF.

The chain uses TRBV6-5 and TRBJ1-2; the D gene is possibly TRBD1 (5 bases). The CDR3 covers 13 residues. Germline loops: CDR1 MNHEY, CDR2 SVGAGI. V was shortened by 8 bases and J by 0 bases, with 10 bases between the two germline ends. This CDR3 reads CASFGAPNYGYTF. DNA of the CDR3: TGTGCCAGCTTTGGGGCGCCTAACTATGGCTACACCTTC.

In this sample, this clone turned up a few times. This chain joins TRBV18 and TRBJ2-7; 9 bases agree with TRBD1. This CDR3 spans 14 amino acids. The V gene end was trimmed by 5 bases and the J gene end by 2 bases; junction bases not matched to a gene: 4. The germline gives CDR1 KGHSH, CDR2 LQKENI. The CDR3 sequence is CASSSGQGTYEQYF. The DNA of the CDR3 is TGTGCCAGCTCATCGGGACAGGGAACCTACGAGCAGTACTTC.

This chain connects TRBV19 to TRBJ1-2; D ambiguous. The CDR3 is made up of 14 amino acids. V was shortened by 5 bases and J by 0 bases, with 10 bases between the two germline ends. Per the germline V gene, CDR1 is LNHDA and CDR2 is SQIVND (reference sequence). The CDR3 DNA follows: TGTGCCAGTAGTCGCCAGTCAGCTAACTATGGCTACACCTTC. This sequence encodes CASSRQSANYGYTF. The entire variable domain, with the rest obtained from reference TRBV19 and TRBJ1-2, is as follows: DGGITQSPKYLFRKEGQNVTLSCEQNLNHDAMYWYRQDPGQGLRLIYYSQIVNDFQKGDIAEGYSVSREKKESFPLTVTSAQKNPTAFYLCASSRQSANYGYTFGSGTRLTVV.

The CDR3 bases are TGTGCCAGCTCTCCGGGGATTATCCATGGCTACACCTTC. As protein: CASSPGIIHGYTF. J is TRBJ1-2 and V is TRBV18; D not certain. V shed 6 bases and J shed 6 bases, with 14 bases lying between them. CDR3 length equals 13 residues. The germline V gene has CDR1 KGHSH and CDR2 LQKENI.

The V call is TRBV19, the J call TRBJ1-1; TRBD1 matches at 7 bases. V lost 4 bases and J lost 3; bases outside the gene matches: 5. This CDR3 is built from 14 residues. CDR1 is LNHDA, CDR2 SQIVND, per germline (reference sequence). CDR3 DNA sequence: TGTGCCAGTAGTACGAGGACAGGCCACACTGAAGCTTTCTTT. It specifies CASSTRTGHTEAFF. The entire variable domain, with the rest obtained from reference TRBV19 and TRBJ1-1, is as follows: DGGITQSPKYLFRKEGQNVTLSCEQNLNHDAMYWYRQDPGQGLRLIYYSQIVNDFQKGDIAEGYSVSREKKESFPLTVTSAQKNPTAFYLCASSTRTGHTEAFFGQGTRLTVV.

This rearrangement joins TRBV29-1 to TRBJ2-6, with a weak D call TRBD1 (6 bases). This CDR3 has 16 amino acids. Germline loops: CDR1 SQVTM, CDR2 ANQGSEA. The germline V and J ends were trimmed by 3 bases and 0 bases, with 12 bases remaining between them. The CDR3 sequence is CSVDAGATSGANVLTF. The CDR3 coding sequence is TGCAGCGTTGATGCAGGGGCCACCTCTGGGGCCAACGTCCTGACTTTC.

This clone has just one count. The chain links TRBV21-1 to TRBJ2-4; the DNA was not compared with TRBD1, the D call given in the table. TRBV21-1 constitutes a pseudogene. This CDR3 is 14 amino acids long. CDR3 DNA: TGTGCCAGCAGCGTTGGGCATCCCAAAAACATTCAGTACTTC. Translation: CASSVGHPKNIQYF.

This chain uses TRBV12-3 or TRBV12-4 with TRBJ1-1; D is unclear. The CDR3 runs to 13 residues. The V end was cut by 3 bases, the J end by 5 bases, with 10 bases between. The CDR3 coding sequence is TGTGCCAGCAGTTTGCAAGACGGGACTGAAGCTTTCTTT. Translation gives CASSLQDGTEAFF.

This chain joins TRBV11-2 and TRBJ2-3; no firm D call. Germline V gives CDR1 SGHAT, CDR2 FQNNGV. V was clipped by 2 bases and J by 0 bases, with 6 bases between them. CDR3 length: 14 amino acids. The DNA of the CDR3 is TGTGCCAGCAGCTTAACATTCAGCACAGATACGCAGTATTTT. Translation: CASSLTFSTDTQYF.